The T cell receptor beta chain under discussion was sequenced for a study of blood T cell repertoires in COVID-19. Assay used: immunoSEQ multiplex PCR; TCRdb lists only in-frame clones, some missing. The data contain about 160,000 clones, under 90% of them seen just once; the ten biggest clones take up less than 20%. In assigning cohorts, the study relied on participant-reported clinical history. Recovery meant two consecutive negative NP/OP PCR tests, professional clearance, or resolved symptoms. This CDR3 is 14 amino acids long. J lost 5 bases, V lost 4 bases, and 1 base had no gene match. From germline, CDR1 is SGHTA and CDR2 FQGTGA.

This clonotype was obtained from a man aged 60 to 75 who had recovered from COVID-19. The sequenced sample was PBMCs or T cells enriched from blood (not recorded which). The rearrangement joins TRBV7-3 to TRBJ2-1; 11 nucleotides align to TRBD2. CDR3 nucleotides: TGTGCCAGCAGCTGGGGACTAGCGGACAATGAGCAGTTCTTC. Translating gives CASSWGLADNEQFF. The full variable domain, with the rest looked up from reference TRBV7-3 and TRBJ2-1, is GAGVSQTPSNKVTEKGKYVELRCDPISGHTALYWYRQSLGQGPEFLIYFQGTGAADDSGLPNDRFFAVRPEGSVSTLKIQRTERGDSAVYLCASSWGLADNEQFFGPGTRLTVL.